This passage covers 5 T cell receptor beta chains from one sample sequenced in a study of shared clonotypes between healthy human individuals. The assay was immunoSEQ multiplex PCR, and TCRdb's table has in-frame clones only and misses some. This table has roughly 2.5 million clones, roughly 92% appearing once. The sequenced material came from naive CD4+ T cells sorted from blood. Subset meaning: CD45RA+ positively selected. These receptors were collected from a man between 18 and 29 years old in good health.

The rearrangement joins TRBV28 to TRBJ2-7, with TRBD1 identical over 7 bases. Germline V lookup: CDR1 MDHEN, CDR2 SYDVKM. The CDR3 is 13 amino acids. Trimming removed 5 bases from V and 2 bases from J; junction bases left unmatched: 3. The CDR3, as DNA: TGTGCCAGCAGTCCGGGACAGCCCTACGAGCAGTACTTC. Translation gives CASSPGQPYEQYF.

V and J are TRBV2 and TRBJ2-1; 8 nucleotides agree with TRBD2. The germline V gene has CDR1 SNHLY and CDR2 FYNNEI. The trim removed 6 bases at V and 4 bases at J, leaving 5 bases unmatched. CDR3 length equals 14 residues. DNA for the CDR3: TGTGCCAGCAGGAGCGGGGGCAAATACAATGAGCAGTTCTTC. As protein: CASRSGGKYNEQFF.

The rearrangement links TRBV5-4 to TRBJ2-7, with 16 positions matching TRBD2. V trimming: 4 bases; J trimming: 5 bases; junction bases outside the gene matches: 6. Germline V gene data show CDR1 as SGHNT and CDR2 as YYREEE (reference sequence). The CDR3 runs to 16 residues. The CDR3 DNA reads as TGTGCCAGCAGCCAAGGGACTAGCGGGAGGGACGACGAGCAGTACTTC. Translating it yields CASSQGTSGRDDEQYF.

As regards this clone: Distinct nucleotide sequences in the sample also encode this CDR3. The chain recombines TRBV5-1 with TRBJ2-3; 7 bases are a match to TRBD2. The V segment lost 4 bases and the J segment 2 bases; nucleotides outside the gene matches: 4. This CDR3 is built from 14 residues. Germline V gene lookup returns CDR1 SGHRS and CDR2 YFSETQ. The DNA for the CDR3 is TGCGCCAGCAGCCTCGGGACTAACACAGATACGCAGTATTTT. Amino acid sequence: CASSLGTNTDTQYF.

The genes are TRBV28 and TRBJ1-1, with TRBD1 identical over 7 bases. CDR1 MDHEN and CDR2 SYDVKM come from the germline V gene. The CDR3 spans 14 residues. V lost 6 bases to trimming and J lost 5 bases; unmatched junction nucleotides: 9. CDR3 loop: CASRAQGPGTEAFF. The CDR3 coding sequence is TGTGCCAGCAGAGCACAGGGGCCGGGAACTGAAGCTTTCTTT.